The 8 T cell receptor beta chains in this list originate from one sample, sequenced in a study of T cells in Graves' hyperthyroidism and ophthalmopathy (dated by TCRdb to between 2018 and 2021). The library was made by multiplex PCR. The data were produced on an Illumina HiSeq 2000. Amplification of TCR beta CDR3 regions was carried out from RNA transcripts. The first round of RT-PCR for the TCR CDR3 was performed with the HTBI primer set and the Qiagen OneStep RT-PCR kit. TCRdb ran its own pipeline on the public reads, namely fastp trimming at Q25 and MiXCR clone calling, and kept in-frame beta chains. Identical CDR3 proteins give one entry, which carries the most common genes and DNA. Within this sample are fewer than 55,000 distinct CDR3 sequences, with approximately 50% of them counted one time only. The ten most abundant clones make up roughly 30% of the sample. The sample consisted of peripheral blood or thyroid tissue (not recorded which). Receptors originate from a man aged 18-30 years with Graves' hyperthyroidism.

This clonotype was observed at least ten times. The chain joins TRBV20-1 to TRBJ1-1; maybe TRBD1 (6 bases). Germline CDR1 DFQATT, CDR2 SNEGSKA (reference sequence). V lost 3 bases to trimming and J lost 1 base, with 12 bases between them. The CDR3 runs to 14 residues. The CDR3 loop is CSASAGTRNTEAFF. CDR3 nucleotides: TGCAGTGCTAGTGCAGGGACACGGAACACTGAAGCTTTCTTT.

A word on this clonotype: At one end, the junction sequence differs from germline, possibly due to a read error. This sequence joins TRBV5-1 and TRBJ2-7; D may be TRBD1 (6 bases). Germline CDR1 and CDR2: SGHRS and YFSETQ. The CDR3 is 15 residues long. The CDR3 is CASSYEQGTSYEQYF. The CDR3 nucleotides read TGCGCCAGTAGCTACGAACAGGGCACCTCCTACGAGCAGTACTTC.

This clonotype was counted a few times. This chain joins TRBV18 and TRBJ1-1; 9 bases align to TRBD1. V gave up 3 bases and J gave up 6 bases; unmatched junction bases: 11. This CDR3 comprises 16 residues. Looked up from germline, CDR1 is KGHSH and CDR2 is LQKENI. The CDR3 region is CASSPIMDRGLAEAFF. The DNA of the CDR3 is TGTGCCAGCTCACCGATAATGGACAGGGGTCTCGCTGAAGCTTTCTTT.

A few counts support this clonotype. The genes are TRBV9 and TRBJ1-5; TRBD1 aligns across 8 bases. Germline CDR1 and CDR2: SGDLS and YYNGEE. The CDR3 extends over 17 amino acids. V lost 3 bases, J lost 3 bases, and 11 bases stayed unmatched. The CDR3 DNA is TGTGCCAGCAGCGCCGGGACAGGCGCAAGACCCAATCAGCCCCAGCATTTT. Protein product: CASSAGTGARPNQPQHF.

This clonotype appeared a single time. The rearrangement joins TRBV20-1 to TRBJ1-1, with D perhaps matching TRBD1 (6 bases). CDR3 length: 14 residues. The V and J ends lost 6 bases and 1 base respectively, with 15 bases between them. Germline V lookup: CDR1 DFQATT, CDR2 SNEGSKA (reference sequence). The CDR3 loop reads CSARQAVGNTEAFF. The CDR3 DNA reads as TGCAGTGCCCGACAGGCGGTAGGGAACACTGAAGCTTTCTTT.

The chain links TRBV15 to TRBJ1-2; unclear D gene. CDR1 is LNHNV, CDR2 YYDKDF, per germline (reference sequence). The CDR3 is 14 residues long. Trimming left V 3 bases short and J 2 bases short, with 10 bases between. CDR3 coding DNA: TGTGCCACCAGCAGGGAAGGAAGGAACTATGGCTACACCTTC. Its protein is CATSREGRNYGYTF.

This clonotype was observed at least ten times. This chain joins TRBV5-4 and TRBJ1-1; D gene uncertain. V lost 6 bases to trimming and J lost 1 base, with 19 bases between them. CDR1 and CDR2 from the germline V gene are SGHNT and YYREEE (reference sequence). This CDR3 contains 16 residues. Written as DNA, the CDR3 is TGTGCCAGCACCCCTGGCCGAAAACTGGGGAACACTGAAGCTTTCTTT. This codes for CASTPGRKLGNTEAFF.

V and J are TRBV7-9 and TRBJ1-2; no clear D. The germline CDR1 and CDR2 sequences are SEHNR and FQNEAQ (reference sequence). Trimming stripped 5 bases from V and 2 bases from J, with 15 bases between. This CDR3 spans 15 amino acids. The CDR3 nucleotides are TGTGCCAGCAGCCAACCTCCGCCAGGCAACTATGGCTACACCTTC. Its translation is CASSQPPPGNYGYTF. The whole variable domain, remainder taken from reference TRBV7-9 and TRBJ1-2, is DTGVSQNPRHKITKRGQNVTFRCDPISEHNRLYWYRQTLGQGPEFLTYFQNEAQLEKSRLLSDRFSAERPKGSFSTLEIQRTEQGDSAMYLCASSQPPPGNYGYTFGSGTRLTVV.